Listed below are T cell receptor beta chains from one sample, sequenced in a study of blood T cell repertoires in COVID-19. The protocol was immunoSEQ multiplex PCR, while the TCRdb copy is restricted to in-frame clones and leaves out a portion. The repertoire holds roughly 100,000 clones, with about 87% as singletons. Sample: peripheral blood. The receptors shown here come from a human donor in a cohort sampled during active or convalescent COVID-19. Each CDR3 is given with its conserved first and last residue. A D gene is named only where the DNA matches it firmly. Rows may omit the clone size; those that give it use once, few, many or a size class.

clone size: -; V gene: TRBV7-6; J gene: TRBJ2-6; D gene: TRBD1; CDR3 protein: CASSLYRTGGSGANVLTF; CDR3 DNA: TGTGCCAGCAGCTTATACCGGACAGGGGGCTCTGGGGCCAACGTCCTGACTTTC
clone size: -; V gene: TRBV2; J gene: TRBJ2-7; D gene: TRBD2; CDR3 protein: CASRRAGGYEQYF; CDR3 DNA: TGTGCCAGCAGGCGAGCGGGGGGCTACGAGCAGTACTTC
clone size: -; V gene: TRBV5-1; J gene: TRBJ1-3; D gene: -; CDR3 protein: CASSLPGDGNTIYF; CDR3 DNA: TGCGCCAGCAGCTTGCCGGGGGATGGAAACACCATATATTTT
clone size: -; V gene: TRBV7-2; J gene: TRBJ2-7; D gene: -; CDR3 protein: CASRPDSKSYEQYF; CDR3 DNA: TGTGCCAGCAGGCCTGACAGTAAGTCCTACGAGCAGTACTTC
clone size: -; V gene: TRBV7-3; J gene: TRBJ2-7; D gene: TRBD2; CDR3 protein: CASSLMERGPSYEQYF; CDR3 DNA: TGTGCCAGCAGCTTAATGGAGCGGGGGCCATCCTACGAGCAGTACTTC
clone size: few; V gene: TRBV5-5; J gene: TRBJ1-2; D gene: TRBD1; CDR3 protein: CASSLSGTGPYGYTF; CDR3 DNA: TGTGCCAGCAGCTTATCCGGGACAGGGCCCTATGGCTACACCTTC
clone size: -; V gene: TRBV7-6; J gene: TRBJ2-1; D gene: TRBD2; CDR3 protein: CATARGGGQGNNEQFF; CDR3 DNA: TGTGCCACCGCAAGAGGCGGGGGGCAGGGAAACAATGAGCAGTTCTTC
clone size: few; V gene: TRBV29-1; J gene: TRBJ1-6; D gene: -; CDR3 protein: CSVEDQAGNSPLHF; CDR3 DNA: TGCAGCGTTGAAGATCAAGCAGGGAACTCACCCCTCCACTTT
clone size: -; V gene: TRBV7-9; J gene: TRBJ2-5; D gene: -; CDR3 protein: CASSFPGQETQYF; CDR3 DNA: TGTGCCAGCAGCTTCCCGGGCCAAGAGACCCAGTACTTC
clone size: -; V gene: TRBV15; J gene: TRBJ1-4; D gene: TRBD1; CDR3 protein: CATKDRVGVGHEKLFF; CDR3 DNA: TGTGCCACCAAGGACAGGGTAGGGGTGGGCCATGAAAAACTGTTTTTT
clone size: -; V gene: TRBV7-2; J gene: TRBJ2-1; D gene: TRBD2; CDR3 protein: CASSHGAGGLYNEQFF; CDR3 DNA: TGTGCCAGCAGCCACGGGGCGGGGGGGCTGTACAATGAGCAGTTCTTC
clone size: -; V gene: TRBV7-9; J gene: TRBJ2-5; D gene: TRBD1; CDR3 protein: CASSLEWDSQETQYF; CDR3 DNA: TGTGCCAGCAGCCTAGAATGGGACAGCCAAGAGACCCAGTACTTC
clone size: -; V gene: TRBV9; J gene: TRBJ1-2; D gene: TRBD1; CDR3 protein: CASRAPGQRSGYTF; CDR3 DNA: TGTGCCAGCAGAGCACCGGGACAGCGGTCGGGCTACACCTTC
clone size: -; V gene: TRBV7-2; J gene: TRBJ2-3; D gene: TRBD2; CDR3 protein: CASSLAGTSGGTDTQYF; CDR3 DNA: TGTGCCAGCAGCTTAGCCGGGACTAGCGGGGGCACAGATACGCAGTATTTT
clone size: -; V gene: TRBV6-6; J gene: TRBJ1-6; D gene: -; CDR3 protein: CASSYRVNSPLHF; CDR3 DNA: TGTGCCAGCAGTTACCGGGTTAATTCACCCCTCCACTTT
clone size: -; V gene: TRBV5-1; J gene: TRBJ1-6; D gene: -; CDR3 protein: CASSLSSGGSPLHF; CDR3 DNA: TGCGCCAGCAGCTTATCTTCCGGTGGTTCACCCCTCCACTTT
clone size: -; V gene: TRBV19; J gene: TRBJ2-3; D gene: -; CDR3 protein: CASSIKDSTDTQYF; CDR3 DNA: TGTGCCAGTAGTATTAAGGACTCGACAGATACGCAGTATTTT
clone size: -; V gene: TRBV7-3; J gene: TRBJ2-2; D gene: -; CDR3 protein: CASSFDRNTGELFF; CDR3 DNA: TGTGCCAGCAGCTTCGACAGGAACACCGGGGAGCTGTTTTTT
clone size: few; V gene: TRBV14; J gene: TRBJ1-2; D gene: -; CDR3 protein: CASSQQGILGYTF; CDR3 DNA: TGTGCCAGCAGCCAACAGGGGATTCTTGGCTACACCTTC
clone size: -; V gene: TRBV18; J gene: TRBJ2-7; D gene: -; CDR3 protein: CASSLRAVQRDKSYEQYF; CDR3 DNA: TGTGCCAGCTCACTTAGGGCGGTTCAACGGGACAAATCCTACGAGCAGTACTTC
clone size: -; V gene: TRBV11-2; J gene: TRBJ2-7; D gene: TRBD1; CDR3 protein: CASRQPGQSSYEQYF; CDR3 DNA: TGTGCCAGCAGGCAACCGGGACAGAGCTCCTACGAGCAGTACTTC
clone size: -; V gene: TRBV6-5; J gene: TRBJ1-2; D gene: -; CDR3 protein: CASRTTGYGYTF; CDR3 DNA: TGTGCCAGCAGAACAACAGGGTATGGCTACACCTTC
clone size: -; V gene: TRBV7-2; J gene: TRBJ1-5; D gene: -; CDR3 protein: CASSPLRGAGQPQHF; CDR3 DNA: TGTGCCAGCAGCCCACTCCGGGGGGCGGGACAGCCCCAGCATTTT
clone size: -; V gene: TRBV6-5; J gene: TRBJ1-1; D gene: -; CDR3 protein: CASKGVNTEAFF; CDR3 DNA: TGTGCCAGCAAGGGAGTGAACACTGAAGCTTTCTTT
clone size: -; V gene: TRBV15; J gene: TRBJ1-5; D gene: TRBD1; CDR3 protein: CATSSPMTGHHQPQHF; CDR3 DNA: TGTGCCACCAGCAGTCCCATGACAGGGCATCATCAGCCCCAGCATTTT
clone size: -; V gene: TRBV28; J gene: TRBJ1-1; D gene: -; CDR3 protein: CASTVNTEAFF; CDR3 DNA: TGTGCCAGCACCGTGAACACTGAAGCTTTCTTT
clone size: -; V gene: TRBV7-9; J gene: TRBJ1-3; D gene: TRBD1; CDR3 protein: CASSGDRGGNTIYF; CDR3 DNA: TGTGCCAGCAGCGGGGACAGGGGAGGAAACACCATATATTTT
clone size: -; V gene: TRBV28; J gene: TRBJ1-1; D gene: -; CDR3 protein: CASNLAGWTMATEAFF; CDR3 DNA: TGTGCCAGCAACCTAGCTGGCTGGACGATGGCCACTGAAGCTTTCTTT
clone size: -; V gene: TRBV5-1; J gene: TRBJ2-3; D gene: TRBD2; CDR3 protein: CASSLGLAGADTQYF; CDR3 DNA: TGCGCCAGCAGCTTGGGACTAGCCGGCGCAGATACGCAGTATTTT
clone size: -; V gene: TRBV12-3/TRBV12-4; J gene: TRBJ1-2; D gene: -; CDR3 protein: CASSLKPSYGYTF; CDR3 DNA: TGTGCCAGCAGTTTAAAACCGAGCTATGGCTACACCTTC
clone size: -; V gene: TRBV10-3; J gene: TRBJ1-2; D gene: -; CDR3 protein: CASRGSGTYGYTF; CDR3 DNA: TGTGCCTCTCGAGGGTCAGGGACTTATGGCTACACCTTC
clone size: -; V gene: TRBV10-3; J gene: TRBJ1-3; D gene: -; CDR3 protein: CAISSGNTIYF; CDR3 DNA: TGTGCCATTAGCTCTGGAAACACCATATATTTT